This entry is about one TCR beta chain. Its antigen is not identified. V dropped 3 bases and J dropped 0 bases, with 12 bases sitting between them. There are 16 residues in the CDR3. CDR1 is KGHSH and CDR2 is LQKENI in the germline V gene. Measured with immunoSEQ multiplex PCR; TCRdb has only the in-frame clones, and not every one. This table has 95,000 to 150,000 clones, about 93% appearing once. The record originates from a study of T cell responses to AZD1222 COVID-19 vaccine. Study-level findings and limits: Spike-specific TCR depth and breadth grew after two AZD1222 doses. Vaccine-associated CD4 TCRs ranged over spike, dominating at 160-218 and 743-854.

The clonotype was recovered from an adult who received the AZD1222 COVID-19 vaccine. The chain carries TRBV18 and TRBJ1-3; D ambiguous. The starting material was peripheral blood, obtained 28 days after the second AZD1222 dose. The CDR3 sequence: CASSPLPGSSGNTIYF. CDR3 nucleotide sequence: TGTGCCAGCTCACCCCTTCCGGGGTCCTCTGGAAACACCATATATTTT.